The TCR beta chain described here comes from a study of neurological immune-mediated disorders. Sequencing runs each yielded over 200 million TCR-beta sequences from 15-18 subjects. TCRdb re-called the 5' RACE reads through MiXCR, storing one row per CDR3 protein. This sample has 35,000 or so distinct CDR3 sequences, with about a tenth found just once. This clonotype was seen ten or more times. The V and J ends lost 5 bases and 4 bases respectively, with 15 bases between them. The CDR3 sequence is 13 residues long. Germline assignment: CDR1 DFQATT and CDR2 SNEGSKA (reference sequence). V gene TRBV20-1 combines with J gene TRBJ2-7, with TRBD2 as a possible D gene (6 bases). The clonotype comes from a woman in her thirties with HTLV-1-associated myelopathy (HAM/TSP). Sequenced input: PBMCs. CDR3 in amino acids: CSAAPGVRYEQYF. The CDR3 DNA reads as TGCAGTGCTGCCCCGGGGGTCCGTTACGAGCAGTACTTC.